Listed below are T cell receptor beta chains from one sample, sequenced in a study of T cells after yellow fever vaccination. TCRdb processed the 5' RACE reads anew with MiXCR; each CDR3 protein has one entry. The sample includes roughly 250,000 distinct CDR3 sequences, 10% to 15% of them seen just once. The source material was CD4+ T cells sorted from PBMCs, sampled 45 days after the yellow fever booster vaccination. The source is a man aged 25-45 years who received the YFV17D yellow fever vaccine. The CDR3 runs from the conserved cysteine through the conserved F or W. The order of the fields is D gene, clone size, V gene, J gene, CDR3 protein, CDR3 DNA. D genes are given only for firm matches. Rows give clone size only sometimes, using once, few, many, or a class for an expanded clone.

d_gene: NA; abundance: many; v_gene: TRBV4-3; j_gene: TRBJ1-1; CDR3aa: CASSQDERNTEAFF; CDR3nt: TGCGCCAGCAGCCAAGATGAGCGTAACACTGAAGCTTTCTTT
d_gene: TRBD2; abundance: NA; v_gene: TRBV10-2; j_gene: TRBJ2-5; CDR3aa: CASNLAGGETQYF; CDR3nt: TGCGCCAGCAATCTAGCGGGAGGAGAGACCCAGTACTTC
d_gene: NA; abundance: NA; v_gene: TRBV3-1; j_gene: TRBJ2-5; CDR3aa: CPSSQTYSGETQYF; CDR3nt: TGTCCGAGCAGCCAAACCTACTCGGGAGAGACCCAGTACTTT
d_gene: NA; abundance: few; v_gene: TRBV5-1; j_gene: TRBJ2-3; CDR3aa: CASSLDGVSTDTQYF; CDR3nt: TGCGCCAGCAGCTTGGATGGGGTGAGCACAGATACGCAGTATTTT
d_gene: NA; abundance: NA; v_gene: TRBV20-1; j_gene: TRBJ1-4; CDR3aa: CSATTGPSSPGKLFF; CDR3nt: TGCAGTGCGACGACAGGACCTTCTAGCCCCGGTAAACTGTTTTTT
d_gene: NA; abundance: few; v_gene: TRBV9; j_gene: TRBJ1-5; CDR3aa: CASSVEGRGGPQHF; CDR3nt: TGTGCCAGCAGCGTAGAGGGCCGGGGGGGGCCCCAGCATTTT
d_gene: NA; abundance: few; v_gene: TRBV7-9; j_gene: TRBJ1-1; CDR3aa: CATRGNTEAFF; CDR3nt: TGCGCTACCCGGGGGAACACTGAAGCTTTCTTT
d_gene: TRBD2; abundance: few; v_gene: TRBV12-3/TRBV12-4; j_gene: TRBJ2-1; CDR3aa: CASMASGSSYNEQFF; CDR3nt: TGTGCCAGCATGGCTAGCGGGAGCTCCTACAATGAGCAGTTCTTC
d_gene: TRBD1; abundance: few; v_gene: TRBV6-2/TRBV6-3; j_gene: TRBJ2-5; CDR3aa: CASSLDRVGETQYF; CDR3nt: TGTGCCAGCAGCCTCGACAGGGTTGGGGAGACCCAGTACTTC
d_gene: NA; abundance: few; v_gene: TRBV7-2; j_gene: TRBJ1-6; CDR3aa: CASSLADYNSPLHF; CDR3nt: TGTGCCAGCAGCTTAGCGGACTATAATTCACCCCTCCACTTT
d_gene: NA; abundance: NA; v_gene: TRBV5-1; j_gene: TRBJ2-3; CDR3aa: CASSLARPGTDTQYF; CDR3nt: TGCGCCAGCAGCTTGGCCCGGCCGGGCACAGATACGCAGTATTTT
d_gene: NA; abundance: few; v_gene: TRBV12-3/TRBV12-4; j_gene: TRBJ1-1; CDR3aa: CASSLKGDTEAFF; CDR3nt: TGTGCCAGCAGTTTAAAGGGGGACACTGAAGCTTTCTTT
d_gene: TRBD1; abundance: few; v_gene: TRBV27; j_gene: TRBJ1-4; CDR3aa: CASTPTTLGQGAIKLFF; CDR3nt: TGTGCCAGCACTCCTACCACTCTTGGACAGGGGGCGATAAAACTGTTTTTT
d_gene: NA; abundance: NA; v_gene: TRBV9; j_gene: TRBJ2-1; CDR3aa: CASSVVNGQGSNEQFF; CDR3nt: TGTGCCAGCAGCGTAGTGAACGGCCAAGGATCAAATGAGCAGTTCTTC
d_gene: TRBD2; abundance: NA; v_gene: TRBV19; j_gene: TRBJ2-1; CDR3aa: CASSIHRTSPGNEQFF; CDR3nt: TGTGCCAGTAGTATACACAGGACTAGCCCAGGCAATGAGCAGTTCTTC
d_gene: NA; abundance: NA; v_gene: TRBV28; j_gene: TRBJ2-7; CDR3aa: CASSLPWGVAYF; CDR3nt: TGTGCCAGCAGTTTACCCTGGGGTGTGGCGTACTTC
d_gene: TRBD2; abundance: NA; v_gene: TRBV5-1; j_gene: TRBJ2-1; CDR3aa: CASSGGLAGPVEKFF; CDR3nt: TGCGCCAGCAGCGGGGGACTAGCGGGCCCAGTTGAGAAGTTCTTC
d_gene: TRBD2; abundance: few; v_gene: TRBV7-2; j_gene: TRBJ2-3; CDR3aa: CASSWDSGTDTQYF; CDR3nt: TGTGCCAGCAGCTGGGATAGCGGGACAGATACGCAGTATTTT
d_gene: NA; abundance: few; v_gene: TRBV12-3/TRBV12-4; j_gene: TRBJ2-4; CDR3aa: CASTQGSAKNIQYF; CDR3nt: TGTGCCAGCACCCAGGGGTCAGCCAAAAACATTCAGTACTTC
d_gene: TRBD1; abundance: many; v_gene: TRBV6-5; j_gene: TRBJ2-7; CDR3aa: CASSYGSRDRGGEQYF; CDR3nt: TGTGCCAGCAGTTACGGCTCCCGGGACAGGGGCGGCGAGCAGTACTTC
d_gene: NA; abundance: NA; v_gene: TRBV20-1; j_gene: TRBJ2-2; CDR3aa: CSAARDTNTGELFF; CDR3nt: TGCAGTGCTGCCCGGGACACAAACACCGGGGAGCTGTTTTTT
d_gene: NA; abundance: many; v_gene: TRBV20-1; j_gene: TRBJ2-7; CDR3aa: CSAPIAGGNEQYF; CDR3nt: TGCAGTGCCCCCATAGCTGGAGGGAACGAGCAGTACTTC
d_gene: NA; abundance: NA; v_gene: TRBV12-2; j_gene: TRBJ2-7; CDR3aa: CASRRDRAIPNSYEQYF; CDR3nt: TGTGCAAGTCGCCGGGACAGGGCCATCCCAAACTCCTACGAGCAGTACTTC
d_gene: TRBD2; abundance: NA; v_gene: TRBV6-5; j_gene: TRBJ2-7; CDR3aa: CASSPPWRSGRGVQYF; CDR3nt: TGTGCCAGCAGCCCCCCATGGAGGAGCGGGAGAGGAGTGCAGTACTTC
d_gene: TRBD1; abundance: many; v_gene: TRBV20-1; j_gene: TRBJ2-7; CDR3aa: CSAKKLPGQGVYEQYF; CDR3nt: TGCAGTGCTAAGAAACTTCCGGGACAGGGGGTCTACGAGCAGTACTTC
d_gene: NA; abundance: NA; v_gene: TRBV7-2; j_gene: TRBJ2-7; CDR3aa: CASSLKWGQSYEQYF; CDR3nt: TGTGCCAGCAGCTTAAAGTGGGGGCAGTCCTACGAGCAGTACTTC
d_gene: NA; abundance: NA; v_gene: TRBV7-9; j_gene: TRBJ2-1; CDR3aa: CASSSLGFYEQFF; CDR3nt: TGTGCCAGCAGCTCACTAGGATTCTATGAGCAGTTCTTC
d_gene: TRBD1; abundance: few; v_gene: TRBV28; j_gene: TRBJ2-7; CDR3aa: CASSITGQGDYEQYF; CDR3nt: TGTGCCAGCAGTATCACCGGACAGGGGGACTACGAGCAGTACTTC
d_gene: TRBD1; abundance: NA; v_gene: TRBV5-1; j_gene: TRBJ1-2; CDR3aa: CASSLEIGQGAYGYTF; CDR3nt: TGCGCCAGCAGCTTGGAGATAGGACAGGGGGCCTATGGCTACACCTTC
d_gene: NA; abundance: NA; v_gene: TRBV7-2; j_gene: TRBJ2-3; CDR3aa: CASSFRGDTQYF; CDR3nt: TGTGCCAGCAGCTTCCGAGGAGATACGCAGTATTTT
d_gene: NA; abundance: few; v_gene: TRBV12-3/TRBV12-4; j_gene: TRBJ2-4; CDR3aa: CARTGKFIQYF; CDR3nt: TGTGCCAGAACAGGGAAATTCATTCAGTACTTC
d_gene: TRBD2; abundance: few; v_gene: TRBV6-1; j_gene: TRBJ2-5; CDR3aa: CASNSPGRGQETQYF; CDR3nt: TGTGCCAGCAACAGTCCAGGGAGGGGACAAGAGACCCAGTACTTC
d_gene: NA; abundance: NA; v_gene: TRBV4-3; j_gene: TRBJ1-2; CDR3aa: CASSQDLGETYGYTF; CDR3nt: TGCGCCAGCAGCCAAGACCTGGGGGAGACCTATGGCTACACCTTC
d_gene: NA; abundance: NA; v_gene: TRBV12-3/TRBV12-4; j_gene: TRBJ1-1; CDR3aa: CASSPVYMNTEAFF; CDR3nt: TGTGCCAGCAGCCCGGTATATATGAACACTGAAGCTTTCTTT
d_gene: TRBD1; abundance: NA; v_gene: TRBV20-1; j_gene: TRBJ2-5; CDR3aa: CSALGTGQETQYF; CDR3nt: TGCAGTGCTCTTGGGACAGGGCAAGAGACCCAGTACTTC
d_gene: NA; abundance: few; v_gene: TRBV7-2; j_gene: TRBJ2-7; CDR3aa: CASSLELGVSYEQYF; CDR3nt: TGTGCCAGCAGCTTAGAATTGGGAGTCTCCTACGAGCAGTACTTC
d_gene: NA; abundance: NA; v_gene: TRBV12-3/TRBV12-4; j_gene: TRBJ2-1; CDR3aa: CASSLAGLDEQFF; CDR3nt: TGTGCCAGCAGTTTAGCAGGGCTGGATGAGCAGTTCTTC
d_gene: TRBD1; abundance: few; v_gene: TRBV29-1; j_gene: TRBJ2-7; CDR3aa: CSVGDRDYEQYF; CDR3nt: TGCAGCGTTGGGGACAGGGACTACGAGCAGTACTTC
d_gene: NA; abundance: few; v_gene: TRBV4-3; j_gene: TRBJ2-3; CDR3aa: CASSQGQASLDTQYF; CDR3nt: TGCGCCAGCAGCCAAGGACAGGCCTCCCTGGATACGCAGTATTTT
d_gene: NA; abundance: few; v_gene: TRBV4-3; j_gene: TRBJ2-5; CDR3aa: CASSQESGTQYF; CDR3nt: TGCGCCAGCAGCCAAGAATCCGGGACCCAGTACTTC
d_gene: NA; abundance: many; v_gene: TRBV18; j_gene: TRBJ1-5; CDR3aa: CASSPPGQPQHF; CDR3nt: TGTGCCAGCTCACCCCCGGGACAGCCCCAGCATTTT
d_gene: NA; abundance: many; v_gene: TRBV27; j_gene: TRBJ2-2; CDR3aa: CASNGGDHYTGELFF; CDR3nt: TGTGCCAGCAACGGTGGGGATCATTACACCGGGGAGCTGTTTTTT
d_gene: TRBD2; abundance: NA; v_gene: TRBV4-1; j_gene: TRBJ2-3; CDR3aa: CASSRRGSGSPTDTQYF; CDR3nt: TGCGCCAGCAGCCGGCGGGGTAGCGGGAGCCCAACAGATACGCAGTATTTT
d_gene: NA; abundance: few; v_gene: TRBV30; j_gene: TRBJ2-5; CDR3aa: CASEGRGHQETQYF; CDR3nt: TGTGCCTCCGAGGGAAGAGGGCACCAAGAGACCCAGTACTTC
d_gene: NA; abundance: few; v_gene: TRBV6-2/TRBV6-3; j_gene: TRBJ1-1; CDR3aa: CASSSWAPTEAFF; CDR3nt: TGTGCCAGCAGTTCCTGGGCCCCCACTGAAGCTTTCTTT
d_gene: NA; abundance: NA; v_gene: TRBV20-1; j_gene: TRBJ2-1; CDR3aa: CSAPGSAGRSLGEQFF; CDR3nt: TGCAGTGCTCCCGGGTCCGCCGGGAGATCCCTTGGGGAGCAGTTCTTC
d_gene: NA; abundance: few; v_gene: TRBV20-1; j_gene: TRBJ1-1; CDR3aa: CSARDWIGENTEAFF; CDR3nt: TGCAGTGCTAGAGATTGGATTGGTGAGAACACTGAAGCTTTCTTT
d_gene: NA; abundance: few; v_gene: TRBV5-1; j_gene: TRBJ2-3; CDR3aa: CASSLTPGPSTDTQYF; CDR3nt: TGCGCCAGCAGCCTCACCCCCGGCCCTAGCACAGATACGCAGTATTTT